The rows below give T cell receptor beta chains drawn from one sample of a study of blood T cell repertoires in COVID-19. The table came from immunoSEQ multiplex PCR; TCRdb's copy has only in-frame clones and leaves some out. The sample lists tens of thousands of clones, about 85% occurring once. Sequences were obtained from peripheral blood. The receptor set was obtained from a human donor in a cohort sampled during active COVID-19. The CDR3 runs from the conserved cysteine through the conserved F or W. The order of the fields is V gene, D gene, J gene, clone size, CDR3 DNA, CDR3 protein. A D gene is named only where the DNA matches it firmly. For some rows the clone size is stated as once, few or many, or as a class when expanded; others skip it.

TRBV3-1/TRBV3-2	.	TRBJ1-2	.	TGTGCCAGCAGCCAGGGGGGGGCTGGAGGCTACACCTTC	CASSQGGAGGYTF
TRBV3-1/TRBV3-2	TRBD1	TRBJ1-6	.	TGTGCCAGCACGCAGGGACAGAATTCACCCCTCCACTTT	CASTQGQNSPLHF
TRBV7-8	.	TRBJ1-2	.	TGTGCCAGCAGCTTATGGGAGGGGGTAGGAGGTGGCTACACCTTC	CASSLWEGVGGGYTF
TRBV5-1	TRBD1	TRBJ1-2	.	TGCGCCAGCAGCGCCGGGACAGGGGCGGGAGGCTACACCTTC	CASSAGTGAGGYTF
TRBV5-1	TRBD2	TRBJ2-3	.	TGCGCCAGCAGCTTGGAGGCTAGCGGGACGGTTTTGTATTTT	CASSLEASGTVLYF
TRBV7-9	.	TRBJ2-7	few	TGTGCCAGCAGCTTAGGAAGGCGGGGGCCTTCCGACGAGCAGTACTTC	CASSLGRRGPSDEQYF
TRBV6-4	TRBD1	TRBJ1-4	.	TGTGCCAGCAGTGACTCCGGGACAGGGTTAACTAATGAAAAACTGTTTTTT	CASSDSGTGLTNEKLFF
TRBV5-1	.	TRBJ1-5	.	TGCGCCAGCAGCTTGGGAGGATCTGGCAATCAGCCCCAGCATTTT	CASSLGGSGNQPQHF
TRBV9	.	TRBJ2-1	.	TGTGCCAGCAGCCCCCGCCCAGGGGGGCGAACGATCCAATACAATGAGCAGTTCTTC	CASSPRPGGRTIQYNEQFF
TRBV27	.	TRBJ1-1	.	TGTGCCAGCAATGGGGGGGCGAACACTGAAGCTTTCTTT	CASNGGANTEAFF
TRBV5-8	.	TRBJ1-4	.	TGTGCCAGCAGCTTGATGGCAGGGATTGAAAAACTGTTTTTT	CASSLMAGIEKLFF
TRBV18	.	TRBJ1-6	once	TGTGCCAGCTCGCGGGACTTCGGGGAACCCCTCCACTTT	CASSRDFGEPLHF
TRBV28	.	TRBJ1-2	once	TGTGCCAGCAGTTTTGCGGGGAGGGGCTATGGCTACACCTTC	CASSFAGRGYGYTF
TRBV5-1	TRBD2	TRBJ2-7	.	TGCGCCAGCAGCTTCGGCGGGGGGACCTACGAGCAGTACTTC	CASSFGGGTYEQYF
TRBV3-1/TRBV3-2	TRBD1	TRBJ1-1	.	TGTGCCAGCAGCCAAGTGGCAGGGGGCACTGAAGCTTTCTTT	CASSQVAGGTEAFF
TRBV5-1	.	TRBJ1-1	.	TGCGCCAGCAGCGAGGGAGGGATGAGGGAAGCTTTCTTT	CASSEGGMREAFF